The TCR beta chain under discussion was sequenced for a study of cytomegalovirus exposure and HLA in healthy donors. Concerning this clone: The antigen is undetermined.

PCR amplification relied on 60 Vbeta primers (plus 13 Jbeta primers). TCRdb's copy holds only in-frame clones and misses some; the assay was immunoSEQ multiplex PCR. The table includes tens of thousands of clones, roughly four fifths detected once. Overall study findings and caveats: In an earlier analysis, in 540 or so donors, most V segments appeared productive either ~87% or ~30% of the time.

The CDR3 loop spans 13 amino acids. CDR1 is MDHEN, CDR2 SYDVKM, per germline. Trimming removed 4 bases at V and 4 bases at J, with 10 bases between. The chain joins TRBV28 to TRBJ1-2; D is unclear. Sequencing used PBMCs. This sequence originates from a man under 40 in good health and CMV-seronegative. CDR3: CASSSPGFYGYTF. For the CDR3, the DNA is TGTGCCAGCAGTTCCCCAGGCTTCTATGGCTACACCTTC.